The entry that follows covers one T cell receptor beta chain sequence. What it binds is unknown. Splitting the CD4+ cells yielded a CD45RA+ naive subset and a CD45RA-negative memory subset. The data stem from a study of shared clonotypes between healthy human individuals. Whole-study findings and limits: Sharing across a few donors was seen in 5% to 5.5% of naive CD4 clonotypes. Represented diversity (both genetic and exposure-history) was limited by the small number of donors. Donor clonotype sharing was expected to depend on sequencing depth.

Data came from immunoSEQ multiplex PCR; TCRdb stores just in-frame clones and leaves some out. Of millions of clones listed, just over 90% were seen once; the top ten hold about 0.37%. Germline CDR1 reads SGDLS; CDR2 reads YYNGEE. The CDR3 contains 14 residues. The V end lost 1 base, the J end lost 3 bases, and 11 bases lay between the germline ends. The sample was naive CD4+ T cells from PBMCs. This sample's subset: CD45RA+ positively selected. This clonotype was obtained from a man aged 18 to 29 in good health. Some clones in this sample may be carry-over from other donors' samples. The genes are TRBV9 and TRBJ2-7; tentative D call: TRBD2 (6 bases). This chain's CDR3 is CASSVTSSNYEQYF. In nucleotides, the CDR3 is TGTGCCAGCAGCGTAACTAGCAGTAACTACGAGCAGTACTTC.